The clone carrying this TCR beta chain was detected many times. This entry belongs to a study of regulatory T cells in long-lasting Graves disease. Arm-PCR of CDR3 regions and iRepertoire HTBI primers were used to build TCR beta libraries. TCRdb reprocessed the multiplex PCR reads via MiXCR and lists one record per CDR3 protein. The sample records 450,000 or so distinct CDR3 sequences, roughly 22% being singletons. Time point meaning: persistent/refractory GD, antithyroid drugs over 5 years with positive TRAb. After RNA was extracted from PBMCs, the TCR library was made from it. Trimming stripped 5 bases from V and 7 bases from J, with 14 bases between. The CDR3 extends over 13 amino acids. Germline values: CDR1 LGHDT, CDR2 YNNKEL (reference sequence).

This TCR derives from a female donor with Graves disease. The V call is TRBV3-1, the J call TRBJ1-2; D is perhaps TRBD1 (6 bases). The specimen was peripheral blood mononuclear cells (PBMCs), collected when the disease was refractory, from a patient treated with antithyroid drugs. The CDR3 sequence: CASSNAGASGYTF. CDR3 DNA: TGTGCCAGCAGCAACGCAGGGGCGAGTGGCTACACCTTC.